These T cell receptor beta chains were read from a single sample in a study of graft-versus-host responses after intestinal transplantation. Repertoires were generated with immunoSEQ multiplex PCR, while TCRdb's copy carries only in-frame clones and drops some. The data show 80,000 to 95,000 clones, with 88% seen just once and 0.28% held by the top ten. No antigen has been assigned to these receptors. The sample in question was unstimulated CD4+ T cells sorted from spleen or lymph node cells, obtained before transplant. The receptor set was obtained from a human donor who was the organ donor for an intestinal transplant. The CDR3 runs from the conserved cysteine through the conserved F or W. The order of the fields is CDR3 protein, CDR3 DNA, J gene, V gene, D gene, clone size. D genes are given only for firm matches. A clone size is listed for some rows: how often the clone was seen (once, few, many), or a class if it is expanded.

CASNSIGNWAGYTF,TGTGCCAGCAACAGCATAGGAAATTGGGCTGGCTACACCTTC,TRBJ1-2,TRBV5-6,-,-
CASSLSRGIYGYTF,TGTGCCAGCAGCTTATCCCGGGGGATCTATGGCTACACCTTC,TRBJ1-2,TRBV11-2,-,-
CASSPTPSVGYNEQFF,TGTGCCAGCTCACCTACTCCTAGCGTGGGCTACAATGAGCAGTTCTTC,TRBJ2-1,TRBV18,-,-
CSAITGYEQYF,TGCAGTGCTATCACAGGGTACGAGCAGTACTTC,TRBJ2-7,TRBV20-1,-,-
CASSQDPIWGVSTEAFF,TGTGCCAGCAGCCAAGATCCCATCTGGGGCGTTTCCACTGAAGCTTTCTTT,TRBJ1-1,TRBV4-2,-,-
CASSLSFEGVGNEQFF,TGTGCCAGCAGCTTATCGTTCGAGGGTGTAGGGAATGAGCAGTTCTTC,TRBJ2-1,TRBV7-2,-,-
CASNPPGSATDTQYF,TGTGCCAGCAACCCCCCAGGTTCAGCCACAGATACGCAGTATTTT,TRBJ2-3,TRBV28,-,-
CASSLGLAGGPADTQYF,TGTGCCAGCAGCCTCGGACTAGCGGGAGGGCCCGCAGATACGCAGTATTTT,TRBJ2-3,TRBV5-5,TRBD2,-
CATGGTANTEAFF,TGTGCCACGGGCGGGACAGCCAACACTGAAGCTTTCTTT,TRBJ1-1,TRBV6-5,TRBD1,-
CASSQKKAGGRDTQYF,TGTGCCAGCAGCCAAAAAAAAGCGGGAGGGCGAGATACGCAGTATTTT,TRBJ2-3,TRBV4-2,TRBD2,-
CASSTRENQETQYF,TGTGCCAGCAGCACCCGGGAGAATCAAGAGACCCAGTACTTC,TRBJ2-5,TRBV7-9,-,-
CASSLKVRGEKLFF,TGTGCCAGCAGCTTAAAGGTCCGGGGGGAAAAACTGTTTTTT,TRBJ1-4,TRBV11-2,-,-
CASSAYRGNTEAFF,TGTGCCAGCAGTGCCTACAGGGGGAACACTGAAGCTTTCTTT,TRBJ1-1,TRBV6-1,TRBD1,once
CASSGGLAGGPRETQYF,TGTGCCAGCAGCGGCGGACTAGCGGGAGGGCCTAGAGAGACCCAGTACTTC,TRBJ2-5,TRBV5-4,TRBD2,-
CASSFSSSGEYEQYF,TGTGCCAGCAGTTTCTCGTCAAGCGGGGAGTACGAGCAGTACTTC,TRBJ2-7,TRBV7-9,TRBD2,-
CSVGVEQFF,TGCAGCGTAGGGGTAGAGCAGTTCTTC,TRBJ2-1,TRBV29-1,-,-
CASSPGGGLAGVTGGYEQYF,TGTGCCAGCAGCCCTGGGGGGGGACTAGCGGGGGTTACGGGCGGCTACGAGCAGTACTTC,TRBJ2-7,TRBV12-1,-,-
CASSIDQRGSNEKLFF,TGTGCCAGTAGTATTGACCAGAGGGGGTCGAATGAAAAACTGTTTTTT,TRBJ1-4,TRBV19,-,-
CASSSPEEGSPLHF,TGTGCCAGCAGCTCGCCCGAAGAGGGTTCACCCCTCCACTTT,TRBJ1-6,TRBV5-4,-,-
CASSLPNQPQHF,TGTGCCAGCAGCTTACCAAATCAGCCCCAGCATTTT,TRBJ1-5,TRBV7-2,-,-
CASSLGGGQKDTQYF,TGTGCCAGCAGCTTAGGGGGGGGGCAGAAAGATACGCAGTATTTT,TRBJ2-3,TRBV5-4,-,-
CASSVGGGQGARSEQFF,TGTGCCAGCAGCGTAGGGGGGGGACAGGGGGCAAGGAGTGAGCAGTTCTTC,TRBJ2-1,TRBV9,TRBD1,-
CASSLLLQGENEQFF,TGCGCCAGCAGCTTACTCTTACAGGGAGAGAATGAGCAGTTCTTC,TRBJ2-1,TRBV5-1,-,-
CASSRDIGSYEQYF,TGTGCCAGCAGCCGGGACATTGGCTCCTACGAGCAGTACTTC,TRBJ2-7,TRBV11-2,-,-
CASSDSGTGVYNEQFF,TGTGCCAGCAGTGACTCCGGGACAGGGGTTTACAATGAGCAGTTCTTC,TRBJ2-1,TRBV6-4,TRBD1,-
CASISGYQETQYF,TGTGCCAGCATTAGCGGTTACCAAGAGACCCAGTACTTC,TRBJ2-5,TRBV2,-,-
CASSFVGGQTYNEQFF,TGTGCCAGCAGCTTCGTGGGGGGGCAGACCTACAATGAGCAGTTCTTC,TRBJ2-1,TRBV11-2,-,-
CASSRGTSGPGVLIEQYF,TGTGCCAGCAGTAGAGGTACTAGCGGGCCGGGGGTTTTAATCGAGCAGTACTTC,TRBJ2-7,TRBV2,TRBD2,-
CASSSAQGSSGANVLTF,TGTGCCAGCAGCTCGGCCCAGGGGAGCTCTGGGGCCAACGTCCTGACTTTC,TRBJ2-6,TRBV5-4,-,few
CASSPPGRGGSDEQFF,TGTGCCAGCTCCCCGCCCGGGCGGGGGGGCTCTGATGAGCAGTTCTTC,TRBJ2-1,TRBV18,TRBD2,-
CARGGPGSTMAYRQFF,TGTGCCAGGGGGGGGCCGGGGAGTACAATGGCCTATCGGCAGTTCTTC,TRBJ2-1,TRBV2,-,few
CASSWTGGLSGELFF,TGCGCCAGCAGCTGGACAGGGGGCTTGAGCGGGGAGCTGTTTTTT,TRBJ2-2,TRBV5-1,TRBD1,-
CASSYAAATNEKLFF,TGTGCCAGCAGTTATGCAGCGGCAACTAATGAAAAACTGTTTTTT,TRBJ1-4,TRBV6-5,-,-
CSVPAGVGTDTQYF,TGCAGCGTCCCAGCGGGAGTGGGCACAGATACGCAGTATTTT,TRBJ2-3,TRBV29-1,TRBD2,-
CASSLVTGGYSPLHF,TGTGCCAGCAGCTTAGTGACAGGGGGTTATTCACCCCTCCACTTT,TRBJ1-6,TRBV7-9,TRBD1,-
CASSPMRTRSLYGYTF,TGTGCCAGCAGCCCGATGCGGACTCGATCTCTCTATGGCTACACCTTC,TRBJ1-2,TRBV7-8,-,-
CASSREGLPYEQYF,TGTGCCAGCAGCCGGGAAGGCTTACCGTACGAGCAGTACTTC,TRBJ2-7,TRBV7-9,-,-
CASSSNAGGAGNTEAFF,TGCGCCAGCAGCTCAAACGCTGGGGGCGCGGGGAACACTGAAGCTTTCTTT,TRBJ1-1,TRBV5-1,-,-
CASSLPYRDMDYEQYF,TGTGCCAGCAGTTTACCTTACAGAGATATGGACTACGAGCAGTACTTC,TRBJ2-7,TRBV27,-,-
CASKGQGTDTQYF,TGTGCCAGCAAAGGACAGGGCACAGATACGCAGTATTTT,TRBJ2-3,TRBV6-5,TRBD1,few
CAISGGRRNGYTF,TGTGCCATCAGTGGTGGCAGGCGAAATGGCTACACCTTC,TRBJ1-2,TRBV10-3,-,-
CASSRNTGELFF,TGTGCCAGCAGCCGGAACACCGGGGAGCTGTTTTTT,TRBJ2-2,TRBV11-2,-,-